Listed below are T cell receptor beta chains from one sample, sequenced in a study of T cells after posttransplantation cyclophosphamide. Libraries were prepared by immunoSEQ multiplex PCR; TCRdb keeps only in-frame clonotypes and omits some of them. The sample lists 45,000 to 60,000 clones, roughly 92% occurring once. Sequencing was performed on PBMCs. The receptors were gathered from a woman aged 50 to 60 in good health and a related stem cell transplant donor. Both conserved end residues are part of each CDR3. The order of the fields is clone size, V gene, D gene, CDR3 length, J gene, CDR3 protein, CDR3 DNA. The D gene is left open where the match is weak. Where a row states a size, it is once, few, many or the class of an expanded clone; other rows omit it.

NA,TRBV5-1,TRBD1,17,TRBJ2-5,CASSFQLPGQPQETQYF,TGCGCCAGCAGCTTTCAACTACCGGGACAGCCGCAAGAGACCCAGTACTTC
NA,TRBV5-1,NA,11,TRBJ2-3,CASTRGDTQYF,TGCGCCAGCACCCGCGGGGATACGCAGTATTTT
NA,TRBV10-1,TRBD1,16,TRBJ1-1,CASSESRQGADTEAFF,TGCGCCAGCAGTGAGTCGAGGCAGGGGGCGGACACTGAAGCTTTCTTT
NA,TRBV27,TRBD1,14,TRBJ2-7,CASSYGTASYEQYF,TGTGCCAGCAGTTACGGGACAGCCTCCTACGAGCAGTACTTC
NA,TRBV6-1,NA,15,TRBJ1-2,CASSEGGMVGSGYTF,TGTGCCAGCAGTGAAGGAGGTATGGTTGGCTCTGGCTACACCTTC
NA,TRBV28,NA,16,TRBJ1-4,CASSFGEWGVGEKLFF,TGTGCCAGCAGTTTTGGAGAGTGGGGGGTTGGAGAAAAACTGTTTTTT
NA,TRBV5-1,NA,12,TRBJ1-2,CASQDTTYGYTF,TGCGCCAGCCAGGACACAACCTATGGCTACACCTTC
NA,TRBV5-1,NA,15,TRBJ2-2,CASSLTTGRTGELFF,TGCGCCAGCAGCTTGACGACAGGCCGGACCGGGGAGCTGTTTTTT
NA,TRBV28,TRBD1,16,TRBJ2-1,CASSLRQGAIYNEQFF,TGTGCCAGCAGTTTAAGACAGGGGGCTATCTACAATGAGCAGTTCTTC
NA,TRBV27,TRBD1,11,TRBJ1-2,CATGTVYGYTF,TGTGCCACCGGGACAGTCTATGGCTACACCTTC
NA,TRBV6-1,TRBD2,15,TRBJ2-5,CASSVGGEGGETQYF,TGTGCCAGCAGTGTGGGCGGGGAGGGAGGGGAGACCCAGTACTTC
NA,TRBV5-1,TRBD1,13,TRBJ2-7,CASSLRQGVEQYF,TGCGCCAGCAGCTTGAGACAGGGGGTCGAGCAGTACTTC
NA,TRBV7-3,TRBD2,18,TRBJ2-1,CASSLSLAGGLAGNEQFF,TGTGCCAGCAGCTTAAGCCTAGCGGGAGGGCTGGCGGGGAATGAGCAGTTCTTC
NA,TRBV19,NA,15,TRBJ2-6,CATSFTGSGANVLTF,TGTGCCACTTCATTTACGGGGTCTGGGGCCAACGTCCTGACTTTC
NA,TRBV5-6,NA,15,TRBJ1-5,CASSLGSRRGQPQHF,TGTGCCAGCAGCTTGGGATCGCGGCGGGGTCAGCCCCAGCATTTT
NA,TRBV7-2,TRBD1,15,TRBJ2-7,CASSQGQVLSYEQYF,TGTGCCAGCAGCCAGGGACAGGTCCTCTCCTACGAGCAGTACTTC
NA,TRBV25-1,NA,11,TRBJ2-5,CASSYRVEQYF,TGTGCCAGCAGTTACCGGGTAGAGCAGTACTTC
NA,TRBV28,NA,13,TRBJ2-1,CASSLDRGGEQFF,TGTGCCAGCAGTTTAGATCGGGGAGGTGAGCAGTTCTTC
NA,TRBV2,NA,14,TRBJ2-2,CASSSPGDTGELFF,TGTGCCAGCAGTTCCCCAGGGGACACCGGGGAGCTGTTTTTT
NA,TRBV4-1,TRBD2,15,TRBJ2-1,CASSQERELSNEQFF,TGCGCCAGCAGCCAAGAGCGGGAGTTATCCAATGAGCAGTTCTTC
NA,TRBV5-1,TRBD2,14,TRBJ2-3,CASSSGLAADTQYF,TGCGCCAGCAGCTCGGGACTAGCGGCAGATACGCAGTATTTT
NA,TRBV28,NA,16,TRBJ1-1,CASSLWGGNRDTEAFF,TGTGCCAGCAGTTTGTGGGGGGGTAACAGGGACACTGAAGCTTTCTTT
NA,TRBV19,NA,14,TRBJ1-1,CASSIWRSNTEAFF,TGTGCCAGTAGTATATGGAGGTCGAACACTGAAGCTTTCTTT
NA,TRBV2,TRBD1,16,TRBJ2-3,CASSEGRTGATDTQYF,TGTGCCAGCAGTGAAGGGAGGACAGGGGCCACAGATACGCAGTATTTT
few,TRBV6-6,NA,15,TRBJ1-4,CASSYSEGEGEKLFF,TGTGCCAGCAGTTACTCGGAAGGGGAGGGCGAAAAACTGTTTTTT
NA,TRBV15,TRBD2,17,TRBJ2-2,CATSSGVGGANTGELFF,TGTGCCACCAGCTCCGGGGTGGGGGGGGCGAACACCGGGGAGCTGTTTTTT
NA,TRBV2,NA,14,TRBJ2-5,CASRNDRIGETQYF,TGTGCCAGCAGGAACGACCGCATCGGGGAGACCCAGTACTTC
NA,TRBV14,NA,15,TRBJ2-5,CASSRITGIQETQYF,TGTGCCAGCAGCCGCATTACAGGAATCCAAGAGACCCAGTACTTC
NA,TRBV11-2,TRBD2,16,TRBJ2-7,CASSLDAGLGSYEQYF,TGTGCCAGCAGCTTAGACGCTGGACTAGGCTCCTACGAGCAGTACTTC
NA,TRBV27,NA,15,TRBJ2-3,CASSRTDPSTDTQYF,TGTGCCAGCAGCAGGACAGACCCTAGCACAGATACGCAGTATTTT
NA,TRBV29-1,NA,15,TRBJ1-2,CSVEDQFAGLAGYTF,TGCAGCGTTGAAGATCAGTTCGCAGGGCTGGCAGGCTACACCTTC